These T cell receptor beta chains were read from a single sample in a study of blood T cell repertoires in COVID-19. TCRdb's copy holds only in-frame clones and misses some; the assay was immunoSEQ multiplex PCR. The sample lists fewer than 250,000 clones; around 84% were seen once. The sequenced sample consisted of peripheral blood. The receptors derive from a human donor in a cohort sampled during active COVID-19. CDR3s include the opening cysteine and the closing phenylalanine or tryptophan. A D gene is named only where the DNA matches it firmly. The size entry is marked missing in some rows and otherwise reads once, few, many or a size class.

J | V | D | size | DNA | CDR3
TRBJ2-1 | TRBV14 | TRBD2 | few | TGTGCCAGCAGCCAAAGGCGGGGACTAGCGGGGGCGAGCTCCTACAATGAGCAGTTCTTC | CASSQRRGLAGASSYNEQFF
TRBJ2-1 | TRBV7-6 | TRBD1 | NA | TGTGCCAGCAGCCCCTTCCGGGACAGGGGTTACAATGAGCAGTTCTTC | CASSPFRDRGYNEQFF
TRBJ1-1 | TRBV6-5 | NA | NA | TGTGCCAGCAGTTATTTGACGGGGAACACTGAAGCTTTCTTT | CASSYLTGNTEAFF
TRBJ2-3 | TRBV5-1 | NA | NA | TGCGCCAGCAGCTTCGGGGTGCCTGATACGCAGTATTTT | CASSFGVPDTQYF
TRBJ1-2 | TRBV6-1 | TRBD1 | medium-sized | TGTGCCAGCAGTGAAGCGGGACAGGGCGCTGGTGGCTACACCTTC | CASSEAGQGAGGYTF
TRBJ2-2 | TRBV6-2/TRBV6-3 | NA | NA | TGTGCCAGCAGTTACTGGCCAGCCGGGGAGCTGTTTTTT | CASSYWPAGELFF
TRBJ2-2 | TRBV6-5 | NA | NA | TGTGCCAGCAGTAAGCGGACTACCGGGGAGCTGTTTTTT | CASSKRTTGELFF
TRBJ1-3 | TRBV27 | TRBD1 | NA | TGTGCCAGCAGAACTACGACAGGGCCTGGAAACACCATATATTTT | CASRTTTGPGNTIYF
TRBJ2-2 | TRBV10-3 | TRBD2 | NA | TGTGCCATCTCCCCCACCACAGGTCCACCACATTCGACTAGCGGAAACACCGGGGAGCTGTTTTTT | CAISPTTGPPHSTSGNTGELFF
TRBJ2-1 | TRBV19 | NA | NA | TGTGCCACTAGACAAGGACCGGGGAGGTGGGATGAGCAGTTCTTC | CATRQGPGRWDEQFF
TRBJ2-3 | TRBV5-1 | TRBD2 | NA | TGCGCCAGCAGCTCCAGAGTAGCGGGGGGCACAGATACGCAGTATTTT | CASSSRVAGGTDTQYF
TRBJ2-1 | TRBV19 | TRBD1 | NA | TGTGCCAGTAGCCCGGGACAGGGGGCGCGGAATGAGCAGTTCTTC | CASSPGQGARNEQFF
TRBJ1-2 | TRBV7-2 | NA | NA | TGTGCCAGCAGCTTAGATCGGTATGGCTACACCTTC | CASSLDRYGYTF
TRBJ1-1 | TRBV30 | TRBD1 | NA | TGTGCCTGGGGACAGGGAAACACTGAAGCTTTCTTT | CAWGQGNTEAFF
TRBJ1-5 | TRBV7-9 | NA | NA | TGTGCCAGCAGCTCGGGGGATCAGCCCCAGCATTTT | CASSSGDQPQHF
TRBJ1-1 | TRBV5-1 | NA | NA | TGCGCCAGCAGCTTGGGGGGGCAGATCGCGGCTAACACTGAAGCTTTCTTT | CASSLGGQIAANTEAFF
TRBJ1-5 | TRBV24-1 | TRBD1 | NA | TGTGCCACCAGTGACAGGACAGGCTTCGGTCAGCCCCAGCATTTT | CATSDRTGFGQPQHF
TRBJ1-5 | TRBV18 | NA | NA | TGTGCCAGCTCACCGGGGCTGGATCAGCCCCAGCATTTT | CASSPGLDQPQHF
TRBJ2-5 | TRBV15 | NA | NA | TGTGCCACCAGCTTCAGGTCCCAAGAGACCCAGTACTTC | CATSFRSQETQYF
TRBJ1-2 | TRBV15 | TRBD1 | NA | TGTGCCACCAGCAGAGTGGTGACAGGGAATGGCTACACCTTC | CATSRVVTGNGYTF
TRBJ2-1 | TRBV27 | NA | NA | TGTGCCAGCATACGGTACAATGAGCAGTTCTTC | CASIRYNEQFF
TRBJ1-1 | TRBV5-1 | TRBD1 | NA | TGCGCCAGCAGCCGACAGGGGCCACCTGAAGCTTTCTTT | CASSRQGPPEAFF
TRBJ1-2 | TRBV12-3/TRBV12-4 | NA | NA | TGTGCCAGCAGTCCCAGGGGACACTATGGCTACACCTTC | CASSPRGHYGYTF
TRBJ1-2 | TRBV30 | NA | NA | TGTGCCTGGAATAGACAGGTACCCATCCTATATGGCTACACCTTC | CAWNRQVPILYGYTF
TRBJ2-2 | TRBV5-1 | NA | NA | TGCGCCAGCTCGGCAACGACGGGGGCGAACACCGGGGAGCTGTTTTTT | CASSATTGANTGELFF
TRBJ2-1 | TRBV3-1/TRBV3-2 | TRBD2 | NA | TGTGCCAGCAGCCAATCCAGCGGGAGGTCCCGTGAGCAGTTCTTC | CASSQSSGRSREQFF
TRBJ1-6 | TRBV4-2 | NA | few | TGTGCCAGCAGCCAAGATAGAGGGAATTCACCCCTCCACTTT | CASSQDRGNSPLHF
TRBJ1-5 | TRBV2 | NA | NA | TGTGCCAGCAGTGCTGGGCTTAGCAATCAGCCCCAGCATTTT | CASSAGLSNQPQHF
TRBJ2-2 | TRBV6-5 | NA | NA | TGTGCCAGCACGAACATGAGGGAGCTGTTTTTT | CASTNMRELFF
TRBJ1-2 | TRBV19 | NA | few | TGTGCCAGTAGTCCCCTTGCCCTATATGGCTACACCTTC | CASSPLALYGYTF
TRBJ1-2 | TRBV3-1/TRBV3-2 | TRBD1 | few | TGTGCCAGCAGCCACGGGGACAGACGGTATGGCTACACCTTC | CASSHGDRRYGYTF
TRBJ2-2 | TRBV5-4 | TRBD1 | NA | TGTGCCAGCAGCCCCCCGGGACAGATCACCGGGGAGCTGTTTTTT | CASSPPGQITGELFF
TRBJ2-5 | TRBV7-2 | TRBD2 | NA | TGTGCCAGCAGCCCACGACTAGCGGAAGAGACCCAGTACTTC | CASSPRLAEETQYF
TRBJ2-5 | TRBV9 | NA | NA | TGTGCCAGCAGCGTAGCTCCTAGCAGAGAGACCCAGTACTTC | CASSVAPSRETQYF
TRBJ1-6 | TRBV6-1 | TRBD1 | NA | TGTGCCAGCAGTGAATGGGACAGGGGGCAATCACCCCTCCACTTT | CASSEWDRGQSPLHF
TRBJ2-1 | TRBV15 | TRBD1 | once | TGTGCCACCAGCGACCCTAGCTTTCGGCAGGGGGCCTACAATGAGCAGTTCTTC | CATSDPSFRQGAYNEQFF
TRBJ2-3 | TRBV18 | NA | NA | TGTGCCAGCTCACCAGTCGCAGGTAGCACAGATACGCAGTATTTT | CASSPVAGSTDTQYF
TRBJ1-1 | TRBV10-1 | NA | NA | TGCGCCAGCAGTTTCCAGGCGAACACTGAAGCTTTCTTT | CASSFQANTEAFF
TRBJ2-7 | TRBV28 | TRBD2 | NA | TGTGCCAGCAGCCCTCCCCTAGCGGGGAACTACGAGCAGTACTTC | CASSPPLAGNYEQYF
TRBJ1-5 | TRBV7-2 | NA | NA | TGTGCCAGCAGCTTTCGAGGAAGAGAAAGCAATCAGCCCCAGCATTTT | CASSFRGRESNQPQHF
TRBJ2-2 | TRBV7-9 | NA | NA | TGTGCCAGCAGCTCCAGAGTAGCGGACCAAACCGGGGAGCTGTTTTTT | CASSSRVADQTGELFF
TRBJ2-1 | TRBV30 | TRBD2 | NA | TGTGCCTGGAGTCGTCTTAGCGGGAGAAGTAATGAGCAGTTCTTC | CAWSRLSGRSNEQFF
TRBJ1-1 | TRBV19 | NA | NA | TGTGCCACCGGAGCCTCTATTTTGAACACTGAAGCTTTCTTT | CATGASILNTEAFF
TRBJ1-5 | TRBV5-6 | NA | NA | TGTGCCAGCAGCTGGCATGGAGATCAGCCCCAGCATTTT | CASSWHGDQPQHF
TRBJ1-2 | TRBV5-1 | NA | NA | TGCGCCAGCAGCTCTGCGACAGACCATGGCTACACCTTC | CASSSATDHGYTF
TRBJ2-6 | TRBV13 | NA | few | TGTGCCAGCAGCTCATACAGGGCTGGGGCCAACGTCCTGACTTTC | CASSSYRAGANVLTF
TRBJ2-2 | TRBV6-5 | NA | NA | TGTGCCAGCAGCACAGACAGGTCGATTACCGGGGAGCTGTTTTTT | CASSTDRSITGELFF